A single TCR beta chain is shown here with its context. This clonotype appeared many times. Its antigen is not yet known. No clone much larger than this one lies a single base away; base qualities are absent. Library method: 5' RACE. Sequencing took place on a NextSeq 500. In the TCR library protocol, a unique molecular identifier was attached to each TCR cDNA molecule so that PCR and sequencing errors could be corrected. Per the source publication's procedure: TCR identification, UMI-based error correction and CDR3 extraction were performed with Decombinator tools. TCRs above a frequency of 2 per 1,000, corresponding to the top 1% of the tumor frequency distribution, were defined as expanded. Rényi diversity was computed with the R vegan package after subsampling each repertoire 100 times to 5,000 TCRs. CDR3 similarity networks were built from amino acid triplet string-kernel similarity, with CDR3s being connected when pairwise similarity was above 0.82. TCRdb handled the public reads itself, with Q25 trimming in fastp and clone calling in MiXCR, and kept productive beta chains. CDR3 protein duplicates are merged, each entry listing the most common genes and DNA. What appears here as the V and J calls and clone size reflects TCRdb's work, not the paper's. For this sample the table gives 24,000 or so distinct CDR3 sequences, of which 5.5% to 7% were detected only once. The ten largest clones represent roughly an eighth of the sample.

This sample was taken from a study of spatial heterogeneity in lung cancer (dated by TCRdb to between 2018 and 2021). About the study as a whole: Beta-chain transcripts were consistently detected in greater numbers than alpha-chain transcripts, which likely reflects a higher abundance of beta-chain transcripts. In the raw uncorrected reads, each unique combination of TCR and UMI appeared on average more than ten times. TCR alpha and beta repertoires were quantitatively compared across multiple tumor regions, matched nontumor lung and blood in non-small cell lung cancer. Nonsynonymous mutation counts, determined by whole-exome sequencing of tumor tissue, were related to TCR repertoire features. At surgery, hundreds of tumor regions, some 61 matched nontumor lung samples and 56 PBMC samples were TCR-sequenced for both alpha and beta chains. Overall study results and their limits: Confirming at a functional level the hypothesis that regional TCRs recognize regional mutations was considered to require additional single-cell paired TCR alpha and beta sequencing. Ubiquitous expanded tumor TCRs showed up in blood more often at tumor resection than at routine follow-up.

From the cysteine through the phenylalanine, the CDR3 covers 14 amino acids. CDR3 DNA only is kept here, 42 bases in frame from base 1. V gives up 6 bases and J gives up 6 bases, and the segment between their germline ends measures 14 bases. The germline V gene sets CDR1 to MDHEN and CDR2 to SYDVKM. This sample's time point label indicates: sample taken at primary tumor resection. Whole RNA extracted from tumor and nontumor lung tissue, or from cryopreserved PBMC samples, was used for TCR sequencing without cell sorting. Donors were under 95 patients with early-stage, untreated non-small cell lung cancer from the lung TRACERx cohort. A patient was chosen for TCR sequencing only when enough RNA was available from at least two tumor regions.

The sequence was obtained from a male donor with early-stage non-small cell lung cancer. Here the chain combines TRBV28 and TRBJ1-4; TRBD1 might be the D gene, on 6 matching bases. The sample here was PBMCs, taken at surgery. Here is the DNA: TGTGCCAGCAGACCAGGGGTGGGGTATGAAAAACTGTTTTTT. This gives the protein CASRPGVGYEKLFF.